This TCR beta chain was recorded in a study of PD-1 blockade in classical Hodgkin lymphoma. Study-wide results and limits: No one has yet defined what causes the repertoire differences, which may be disease activity or prior therapy.

TCRdb's table, derived via immunoSEQ multiplex PCR, lists solely in-frame clones and lacks some. Of tens of thousands of clones in the sample, about 73% were seen once. CDR1 SQVTM and CDR2 ANQGSEA come from the germline V gene. This CDR3 is built from 14 residues. V was pared by 1 base and J by 4 bases, with 14 bases between. Details on this clone: The antigen is undetermined.

The time point is: cycle 4 day 1 (C4D1), after around six weeks of nivolumab. Every patient relapsed after autologous stem cell transplantation, and brentuximab vedotin exposure varied. Sequencing used peripheral blood mononuclear cells (PBMCs), obtained before the fourth cycle of nivolumab. The TCR originated in a human donor with classical Hodgkin lymphoma. The chain uses TRBV29-1 and TRBJ2-7, with a possible D match to TRBD2 (5 bases). The CDR3 nucleotides read TGCAGCGTTGAAGGAGGGCCGCGGGTATACGAGCAGTACTTC. This sequence encodes CSVEGGPRVYEQYF.